The following is a T cell receptor beta chain sequence with its context. Antigen specificity is unknown. Germline V CDR1 and CDR2: SGHRS, YFSETQ. The V gene lost 2 bases and the J gene lost 0 bases, with 5 bases spanning the gap. CDR3 length: 14 amino acids. TCRdb reanalysed the reads using MiXCR and keeps one entry per CDR3 protein. The sample shows about 770,000 distinct CDR3 sequences, about 27% of them seen only once. This sample was taken from a study of T cell repertoires in cytomegalovirus infection. Turning to the study itself: As its CMV epitopes, the study selected recently identified HLA-C-restricted and well-studied HLA-B-restricted targets. The public TCR beta signatures pointed to both CMV infection and matching HLA type.

The study's findings and limits: HLA-C-restricted TCR beta clonotypes specific for CMV led the ex vivo response. Carriers of CMV and the relevant HLA type were discriminated by public TCR beta frequency.

The origin of this receptor is a human donor in good health (CMV status not recorded). Some clones in this sample may be carry-over from other donors' samples. The specimen was cultured CD8+ T cells from PBMCs, collected from culture after CMV antigen stimulation. The chain uses TRBV5-1 and TRBJ2-2; D remains ambiguous. In DNA, the CDR3 is TGCGCCAGCAGCTTCCCACCGAACACCGGGGAGCTGTTTTTT. This gives the protein CASSFPPNTGELFF.